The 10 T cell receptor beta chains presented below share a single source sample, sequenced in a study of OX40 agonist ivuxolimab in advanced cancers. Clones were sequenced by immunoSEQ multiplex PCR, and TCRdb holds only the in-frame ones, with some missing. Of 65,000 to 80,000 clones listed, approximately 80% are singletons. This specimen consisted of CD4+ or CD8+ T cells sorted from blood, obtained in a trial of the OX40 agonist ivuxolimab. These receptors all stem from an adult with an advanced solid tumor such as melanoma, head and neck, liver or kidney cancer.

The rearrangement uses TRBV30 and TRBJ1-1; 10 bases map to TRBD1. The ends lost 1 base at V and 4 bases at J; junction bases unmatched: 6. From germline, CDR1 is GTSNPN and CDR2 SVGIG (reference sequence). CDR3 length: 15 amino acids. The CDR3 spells CAWSGDRGAGTEAFF. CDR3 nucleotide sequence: TGTGCCTGGAGTGGGGACAGGGGAGCGGGCACTGAAGCTTTCTTT.

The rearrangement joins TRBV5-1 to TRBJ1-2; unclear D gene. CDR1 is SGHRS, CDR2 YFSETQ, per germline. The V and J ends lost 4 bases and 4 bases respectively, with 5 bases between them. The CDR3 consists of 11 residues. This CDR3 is CASSAGYGYTF. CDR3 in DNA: TGCGCCAGCAGCGCGGGCTATGGCTACACCTTC.

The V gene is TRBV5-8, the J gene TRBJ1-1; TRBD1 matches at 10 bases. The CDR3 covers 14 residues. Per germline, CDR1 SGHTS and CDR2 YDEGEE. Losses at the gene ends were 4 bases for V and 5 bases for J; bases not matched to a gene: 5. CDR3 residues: CASSGDRGGTEAFF. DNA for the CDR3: TGTGCCAGCAGCGGGGACAGGGGTGGTACTGAAGCTTTCTTT.

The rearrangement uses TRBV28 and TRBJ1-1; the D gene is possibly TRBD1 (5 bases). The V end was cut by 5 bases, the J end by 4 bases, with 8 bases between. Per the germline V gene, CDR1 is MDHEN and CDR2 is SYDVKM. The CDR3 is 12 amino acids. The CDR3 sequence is CASSTGGTEAFF. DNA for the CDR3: TGTGCCAGCAGTACGGGGGGCACTGAAGCTTTCTTT.

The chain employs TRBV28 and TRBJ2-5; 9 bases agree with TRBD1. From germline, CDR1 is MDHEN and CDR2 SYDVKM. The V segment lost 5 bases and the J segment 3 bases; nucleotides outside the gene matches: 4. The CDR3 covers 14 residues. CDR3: CASSPGTGKETQYF. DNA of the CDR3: TGTGCCAGCAGTCCGGGGACAGGGAAAGAGACCCAGTACTTC.

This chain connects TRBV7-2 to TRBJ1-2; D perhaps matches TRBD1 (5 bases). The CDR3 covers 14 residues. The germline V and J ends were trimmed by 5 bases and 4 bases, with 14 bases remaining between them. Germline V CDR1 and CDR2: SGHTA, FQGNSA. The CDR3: CASSLTGQAYGYTF. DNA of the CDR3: TGTGCCAGCAGCCTCACGGGGCAGGCCTATGGCTACACCTTC. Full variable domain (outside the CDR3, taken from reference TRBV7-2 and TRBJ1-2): GAGVSQSPSNKVTEKGKDVELRCDPISGHTALYWYRQSLGQGLEFLIYFQGNSAPDKSGLPSDRFSAERTGGSVSTLTIQRTQQEDSAVYLCASSLTGQAYGYTFGSGTRLTVV.

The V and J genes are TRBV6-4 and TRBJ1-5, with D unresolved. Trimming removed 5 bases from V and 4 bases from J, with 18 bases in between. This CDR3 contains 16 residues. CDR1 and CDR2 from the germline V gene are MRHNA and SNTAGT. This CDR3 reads CASSPKRRANNQPQHF. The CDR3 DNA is TGTGCCAGCAGTCCCAAACGGAGGGCTAATAATCAGCCCCAGCATTTT.

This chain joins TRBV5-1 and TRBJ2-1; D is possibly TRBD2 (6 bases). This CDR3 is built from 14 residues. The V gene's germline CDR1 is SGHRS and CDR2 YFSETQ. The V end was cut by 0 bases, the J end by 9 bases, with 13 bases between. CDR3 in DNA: TGCGCCAGCAGCTTGGGCGGGGCCGGGGGTGAGCAGTTCTTC. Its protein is CASSLGGAGGEQFF.

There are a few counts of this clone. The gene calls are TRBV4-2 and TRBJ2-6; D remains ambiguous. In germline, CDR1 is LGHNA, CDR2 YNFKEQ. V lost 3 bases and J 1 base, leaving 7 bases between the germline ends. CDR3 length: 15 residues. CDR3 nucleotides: TGTGCCAGCAGCCACGGACGTTCTGGGGCCAACGTCCTGACTTTC. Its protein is CASSHGRSGANVLTF.

The CDR3 reads CASSQDKTRGYNSPLHF. DNA for the CDR3: TGCGCCAGCAGCCAAGATAAAACGAGAGGCTATAATTCACCCCTCCACTTT. The rearrangement links TRBV4-1 to TRBJ1-6; D gene unclear. The germline V and J ends were trimmed by 0 bases and 3 bases, with 12 bases remaining between them. The length of the CDR3 is 17 residues. From germline, CDR1 is MGHRA and CDR2 YSYEKL.